These 21 T cell receptor beta chains share one sample of origin, sequenced in a study of CD8+ T cells in alopecia areata. Reverse transcription of extracted RNA yielded cDNA, which provided the sequencing template. Sequencing was performed with immunoSEQ multiplex PCR; in TCRdb, only in-frame clones are kept and a portion is missing. The table shows 200,000 to 250,000 clones, with roughly 57% occurring only once. The specimen comprised CD4+ T cells sorted from blood, sampled at week 0. The receptors shown here come from a human donor with alopecia areata.

This sequence joins TRBV4-1 and TRBJ2-1; 12 bases match TRBD2. CDR1 is MGHRA, CDR2 YSYEKL, per germline. The V gene end was trimmed by 2 bases and the J gene end by 6 bases; junction bases not matched to a gene: 5. The CDR3 consists of 16 residues. CDR3 protein: CASSQPTSGRSNEQFF. In DNA, the CDR3 is TGCGCCAGCAGCCAACCCACTAGCGGGAGGTCCAATGAGCAGTTCTTC.

The chain links TRBV27 to TRBJ2-5; the D gene is possibly TRBD1 (8 bases). CDR3 length: 16 amino acids. V lost 4 bases and J 5 bases, leaving 20 bases between the germline ends. Germline V gene lookup returns CDR1 MNHEY and CDR2 SMNVEV (reference sequence). CDR3 in DNA: TGTGCCAGCAGTTCGAGAAGGACAGGGAGGGGGGAGACCCAGTACTTC. Encoded protein: CASSSRRTGRGETQYF.

This clone was observed a handful of times. The CDR3 bases are TGCAGCGGAACTACCGGGACAGCGAACACTGAAGCTTTCTTT. The encoded protein is CSGTTGTANTEAFF. The chain uses TRBV29-1 and TRBJ1-1; 7 bases line up with TRBD1. The length of the CDR3 is 14 residues. The germline CDR1 and CDR2 sequences are SQVTM and ANQGSEA. V trimming: 7 bases; J trimming: 1 base; junction bases outside the gene matches: 9.

This chain uses TRBV5-1 with TRBJ2-3, with D possibly matching TRBD1 (6 bases). The CDR3 is made up of 15 amino acids. From germline, CDR1 is SGHRS and CDR2 YFSETQ. Trimming removed 4 bases at V and 0 bases at J, with 12 bases between. The CDR3 loop reads CASSESDRSTDTQYF. The CDR3 bases are TGCGCCAGCAGCGAATCCGACAGGAGCACAGATACGCAGTATTTT.

The chain carries TRBV30 and TRBJ2-4; D gene uncertain. This CDR3 contains 13 residues. CDR1 GTSNPN and CDR2 SVGIG come from the germline V gene (reference sequence). Trimming shortened V by 0 bases and J by 0 bases, and 3 bases separated the two germline ends. DNA of the CDR3: TGTGCCTGGAGTGTCATAGCCAAAAACATTCAGTACTTC. Translation gives CAWSVIAKNIQYF.

The J gene is TRBJ2-5, the V gene TRBV14; no clear D. The V gene's germline CDR1 is SGHDN and CDR2 FVKESK. V was clipped by 3 bases and J by 4 bases, with 12 bases between them. The CDR3 has 14 amino acids. The CDR3 sequence is CASSQDLWGETQYF. The DNA for the CDR3 is TGTGCCAGCAGCCAGGACCTCTGGGGAGAGACCCAGTACTTC.

This rearrangement joins TRBV14 to TRBJ1-4; no definite D call. In germline, CDR1 is SGHDN, CDR2 FVKESK. The CDR3 is 12 amino acids. V was cut by 3 bases and J by 4 bases, with 3 bases left in between. The DNA for the CDR3 is TGTGCCAGCAGCCACATTAATGAAAAACTGTTTTTT. It codes for CASSHINEKLFF.

This clone was counted between two and nine times. V usage is TRBV5-6 and J usage is TRBJ2-7, with 10 bases fitting TRBD2. CDR1 is SGHDT, CDR2 YYEEEE, per germline. The length of the CDR3 is 18 residues. The V and J ends lost 4 bases and 0 bases, in that order; junction bases with no gene match: 13. The CDR3 DNA follows: TGTGCCAGCAGCGGCTACCGGAGCCTAGCGGGAGCCTCCTACGAGCAGTACTTC. Residues: CASSGYRSLAGASYEQYF.

V is TRBV7-3 and J is TRBJ2-1; D perhaps matches TRBD2 (5 bases). CDR1 SGHTA and CDR2 FQGTGA come from the germline V gene. V was shortened by 1 base and J by 3 bases, with 16 bases between the two germline ends. There are 17 residues in the CDR3. In DNA, the CDR3 is TGTGCCAGCAGCTTAAAGATAGCGAGCGGACGCTACAATGAGCAGTTCTTC. This encodes CASSLKIASGRYNEQFF.

DNA of the CDR3: TGTGCTATCAAGGCGGTGGTCCTGAACACTGAAGCTTTCTTT. Translation: CAIKAVVLNTEAFF. The chain joins TRBV2 to TRBJ1-1; D is unclear. Germline V CDR1 and CDR2: SNHLY, FYNNEI. The CDR3 spans 14 residues.

This clone was seen a few times. V and J are TRBV7-2 and TRBJ2-6, with a weak D call TRBD1 (6 bases). CDR3 length: 16 amino acids. Germline V gives CDR1 SGHTA, CDR2 FQGNSA. The ends were cut back, 5 bases at V and 2 bases at J, with 13 bases in the middle. The CDR3 is CASSPQGTAGANVLTF. In DNA, the CDR3 is TGTGCCAGCAGCCCACAGGGTACGGCTGGGGCCAACGTCCTGACTTTC.

The chain combines TRBV7-2 with TRBJ2-1; 8 positions agree with TRBD2. The CDR3 consists of 15 residues. Germline V CDR1 and CDR2: SGHTA, FQGNSA. Trimming removed 5 bases from V and 5 bases from J; junction bases left unmatched: 8. CDR3 nucleotides: TGTGCCAGCAGCCCCCTTCGGGGGGGGGACAATGAGCAGTTCTTC. Amino acids: CASSPLRGGDNEQFF.

The rearrangement joins TRBV5-1 to TRBJ2-7; 11 bases line up with TRBD2. CDR3 length equals 15 residues. The germline gives CDR1 SGHRS, CDR2 YFSETQ. V trimming: 0 bases; J trimming: 4 bases; junction bases outside the gene matches: 3. CDR3 sequence (DNA): TGCGCCAGCAGCTTGGGGGGACTAGCGGAATACGAGCAGTACTTC. This gives the protein CASSLGGLAEYEQYF.

The chain is built from TRBV29-1 and TRBJ1-1, with D possibly TRBD1 on 6 matching bases. CDR1 and CDR2 (germline): SQVTM, ANQGSEA. Trimming stripped 1 base from V and 0 bases from J, with 24 bases between. The CDR3 sequence is 19 residues long. The DNA of the CDR3 is TGCAGCGTTGAAGGATCCACAGGGACGAGGGCCTTCATGAACACTGAAGCTTTCTTT. This codes for CSVEGSTGTRAFMNTEAFF.

This clone was seen only a few times. The chain combines TRBV30 with TRBJ1-2; TRBD1 matches at 7 bases. Losses at the gene ends were 2 bases for V and 6 bases for J; bases not matched to a gene: 6. From germline, CDR1 is GTSNPN and CDR2 SVGIG (reference sequence). This CDR3 spans 13 amino acids. Written as DNA, the CDR3 is TGTGCCTGGAGTTTCGACAGGGACGATGGCTACACCTTC. Protein: CAWSFDRDDGYTF. The variable domain in full, completed from reference TRBV30 and TRBJ1-2, reads SQTIHQWPATLVQPVGSPLSLECTVEGTSNPNLYWYRQAAGRGLQLLFYSVGIGQISSEVPQNLSASRPQDRQFILSSKKLLLSDSGFYLCAWSFDRDDGYTFGSGTRLTVV.

Only one count was recorded for this clone. CDR3 nucleotides: TGTGCCAGCAGCATTGCTAGACTAGCACCTAGCACAGATACGCAGTATTTT. It is translated as CASSIARLAPSTDTQYF. The chain uses TRBV7-8 and TRBJ2-3; 7 positions agree with TRBD2. Trimming at V came to 5 bases and at J to 0 bases, leaving 11 bases not matched to a gene. This CDR3 has 17 residues. CDR1 SGHVS and CDR2 FQNEAQ come from the germline V gene.

The rearrangement joins TRBV5-1 to TRBJ2-2, with D maybe TRBD2 (6 bases). CDR1 and CDR2 (germline): SGHRS, YFSETQ. The CDR3 has 15 residues. V lost 1 base and J lost 0, with 7 bases in between. The CDR3 reads CASSLPGANTGELFF. DNA for the CDR3: TGCGCCAGCAGCTTGCCGGGGGCGAACACCGGGGAGCTGTTTTTT.

The chain carries TRBV2 and TRBJ1-3; no clear D. Trimming removed 5 bases from V and 0 bases from J, with 11 bases in between. This CDR3 is 15 amino acids long. From germline, CDR1 is SNHLY and CDR2 FYNNEI. CDR3 nucleotides: TGTGCCAGCAGTAGGACCCGCAGCTCTGGAAACACCATATATTTT. Amino acids: CASSRTRSSGNTIYF.

The genes are TRBV19 and TRBJ2-6; 7 nucleotides align to TRBD1. V dropped 1 base and J dropped 2; count of bases not matched to a gene: 5. The germline CDR1 and CDR2 sequences are LNHDA and SQIVND (reference sequence). The CDR3 consists of 17 residues. CDR3 region: CASSIAAGGAGANVLTF. In DNA form, the CDR3 reads TGTGCCAGTAGTATAGCGGCAGGGGGTGCTGGGGCCAACGTCCTGACTTTC.

The chain recombines TRBV27 with TRBJ2-3, with a weak D call TRBD2 (6 bases). There are 12 residues in the CDR3. Between the trimmed V and J ends, which lost 4 bases and 9 bases, there was a span of 11 bases. The germline V gene has CDR1 MNHEY and CDR2 SMNVEV (reference sequence). In nucleotides, the CDR3 is TGTGCCAGCAGTTCAAGGGACTGGACGCAGTATTTT. Translation gives CASSSRDWTQYF.

This clone was observed a few times. Written as DNA, the CDR3 is TGCAGCGTTTCTTCGACGGTCTATGGCTACACCTTC. It is translated as CSVSSTVYGYTF. This chain uses TRBV29-1 with TRBJ1-2; D not resolved. CDR3 size: 12 residues. The V gene lost 5 bases and the J gene lost 4 bases, with 11 bases spanning the gap. CDR1 is SQVTM, CDR2 ANQGSEA, per germline.